This TCR beta chain was sequenced in a study of CD8+ T cells in alopecia areata. Isolated RNA was reverse transcribed into cDNA used as the sequencing template. The protocol was immunoSEQ multiplex PCR, while the TCRdb copy is restricted to in-frame clones and leaves out a portion. This table has roughly 100,000 clones, 80% to 90% appearing once. A note on this clone: Its antigen is unknown.

Treatment described: oral pan-JAK inhibitor, 5-10 mg twice daily. Researchers took lesional scalp punch biopsies and peripheral blood from people who were alopecia areata patients. The CDR3 extends over 11 amino acids. Germline CDR1 is MNHNS and CDR2 is SASEGT. V lost 2 bases and J 3 bases, leaving 2 bases between the germline ends. Findings and caveats of the study: Lesional scalp, especially alopecia totalis/universalis, showed higher clonality than normal scalp.

The starting material was CD8+ T cells sorted from blood, obtained between weeks 30 and 35, from a patient treated with tofacitinib. The J gene is TRBJ2-7, the V gene TRBV6-1; no clear D. The TCR comes from a human donor with alopecia areata. CDR3 protein: CASSENYEQYF. In DNA, the CDR3 is TGTGCCAGCAGTGAAAACTACGAGCAGTACTTC.